This T cell receptor beta chain was observed in a study of shared clonotypes between healthy human individuals. Study findings and constraints: An effect of sequencing depth on clonotype sharing among donors was expected.

Every donor, a Caucasian adult, lived in Nashville, Tennessee. CD4+ cell separation produced CD45RA+ naive and CD45RA-negative memory subsets. Several immunoSEQ 96-well plates shared each subset's DNA, each plate a replicate. The repertoire was sequenced with immunoSEQ multiplex PCR; TCRdb's copy has only in-frame clones and lacks some. The sample carries roughly 2.2 million clones, roughly 93% recorded once. The CDR3 spans 15 residues. CDR1 is SGHVS, CDR2 FNYEAQ, per germline. Trimming stripped 1 base from V and 0 bases from J, with 6 bases between. Concerning this clone: Antigen specificity is unknown.

V and J are TRBV7-6 and TRBJ2-2, with a possible D match to TRBD2 (6 bases). This clonotype was obtained from a man younger than 30 in good health. Some clones in this sample may be carry-over from other donors' samples. The sequencing input was naive CD4+ T cells from PBMCs. As for subset: CD45RA+ positively selected. The CDR3 DNA follows: TGTGCCAGCAGCTTAGGGACTACGAACACCGGGGAGCTGTTTTTT. Its translation is CASSLGTTNTGELFF.